The 21 T cell receptor beta chains reported below all come from one sample, sequenced in a study of blood T cells in healthy people across ages. Together with a sample-barcoded 5' primer, a J-beta primer mix was included in a second PCR lasting roughly 6 to 12 cycles. TCRdb reprocessed the 5' RACE reads via MiXCR and lists one record per CDR3 protein. The table has about 640,000 distinct CDR3 sequences, around 31% seen once. What was sequenced was blood. These receptors were taken from a woman older than 75 in good health.

The rearrangement uses TRBV15 and TRBJ2-5, with D possibly matching TRBD2 (6 bases). V was clipped by 1 base and J by 11 bases, with 20 bases between them. CDR1 is LNHNV and CDR2 is YYDKDF in the germline V gene (reference sequence). This CDR3 has 15 residues. CDR3 protein: CATSRARESPIKQYF. The DNA for the CDR3 is TGTGCCACCAGCAGAGCCCGGGAGTCTCCTATTAAGCAGTACTTC.

The table lists this clonotype with many counts. CDR3 DNA: TGTGCCAGCAGCCGTCAATCTAACACAGGGGTCGGCAATCAGCCCCAGCATTTT. Translated: CASSRQSNTGVGNQPQHF. This chain connects TRBV5-6 to TRBJ1-5; 7 nucleotides line up with TRBD1. Germline CDR1 reads SGHDT; CDR2 reads YYEEEE. J gave up 2 bases and V 4 bases, and 15 bases lay outside the gene matches. CDR3 length: 18 residues.

This clonotype was picked up a small number of times. The chain has TRBV9 and TRBJ1-1; D might be TRBD1 (6 bases). The length of the CDR3 is 13 residues. Germline V gives CDR1 SGDLS, CDR2 YYNGEE. The germline V and J ends were trimmed by 1 base and 8 bases, with 12 bases remaining between them. The CDR3 protein is CASSVKGGGEAFF. The CDR3 bases are TGTGCCAGCAGCGTAAAGGGGGGAGGCGAAGCTTTCTTT.

This clonotype was observed a few times. The V and J genes are TRBV30 and TRBJ2-1; 14 nucleotides align to TRBD2. Germline CDR1 GTSNPN, CDR2 SVGIG (reference sequence). This CDR3 is 16 amino acids long. The V gene end was trimmed by 3 bases and the J gene end by 4 bases; junction bases not matched to a gene: 5. This CDR3 reads CAWRTSGGAFYNEQFF. The CDR3 DNA reads as TGTGCCTGGAGGACTAGCGGGGGGGCCTTTTACAATGAGCAGTTCTTC.

This clonotype was seen a handful of times. The V call is TRBV4-1, the J call TRBJ1-4; TRBD1 matches at 9 bases. The CDR3 totals 16 residues. The V and J ends lost 3 bases and 6 bases, in that order; junction bases with no gene match: 8. Germline lookup yields CDR1 MGHRA and CDR2 YSYEKL. The CDR3 DNA is TGCGCCAGCAGCCAGGGCCGCGGGACAGGGTATGAAAAACTGTTTTTT. It is translated as CASSQGRGTGYEKLFF.

The rearrangement joins TRBV15 to TRBJ2-4, with 8 bases lining up with TRBD2. This CDR3 has 15 amino acids. The V gene's germline CDR1 is LNHNV and CDR2 YYDKDF (reference sequence). Trimming cost V 0 bases and J 6 bases; bases outside gene matches: 4. The CDR3 DNA reads as TGTGCCACCAGCAGAGATACGGGGGGGGGAAACATTCAGTACTTC. Amino acid sequence: CATSRDTGGGNIQYF.

The chain combines TRBV5-1 with TRBJ2-1; a possible D gene is TRBD2 (6 bases). Deletions cut 4 bases from V and 9 bases from J, with 14 bases between. Germline V lookup: CDR1 SGHRS, CDR2 YFSETQ. The CDR3 extends over 13 amino acids. CDR3 residues: CASSQDGGAEQFF. As DNA, the CDR3 is TGCGCCAGCAGCCAAGATGGAGGGGCTGAGCAGTTCTTC.

V and J are TRBV20-1 and TRBJ2-7; D possibly uses TRBD1 or TRBD2 (5 bases each). The V gene's germline CDR1 is DFQATT and CDR2 SNEGSKA (reference sequence). The germline V and J ends were trimmed by 3 bases and 7 bases, with 7 bases remaining between them. The CDR3 consists of 10 residues. The CDR3 DNA reads TGCAGTGCTAGCTGGGGGGAGCAGTACTTC. Its translation is CSASWGEQYF.

The CDR3 DNA follows: TGTGCCAGCAGTTCAAACAGGGGTCTGACGTACGAGCAGTACTTC. Translation: CASSSNRGLTYEQYF. This chain uses TRBV28 with TRBJ2-7; TRBD1 agrees at 7 bases. The V and J ends lost 4 bases and 4 bases, in that order; junction bases with no gene match: 10. Germline V CDR1 and CDR2: MDHEN, SYDVKM. The CDR3 length is 15 residues.

This clonotype was found many times. The chain combines TRBV6-1 with TRBJ2-3; 7 positions match TRBD2. The trim removed 6 bases at V and 5 bases at J, leaving 8 bases unmatched. Germline V CDR1 and CDR2: MNHNS, SASEGT. CDR3 length equals 14 residues. The DNA of the CDR3 is TGTGCCAGCAGCCCTGGGGGGGGAATAGATACGCAGTATTTT. It is translated as CASSPGGGIDTQYF.

In its sample, this clonotype was seen a few times. This may stem from a read error, because a much larger clone lies one nucleotide away. The V call is TRBV2, the J call TRBJ2-5; TRBD2 matches at 7 bases. Losses at the gene ends were 4 bases for V and 11 bases for J; bases not matched to a gene: 19. The CDR3 totals 16 residues. Germline V gene sequence: CDR1 SNHLY, CDR2 FYNNEI. CDR3: CASSGQRVAGHNEQYF. CDR3 nucleotide sequence: TGTGCCAGCAGTGGGCAAAGGGTAGCGGGCCACAATGAGCAGTACTTC.

This clonotype was seen at least ten times. The chain has TRBV27 and TRBJ2-4, with a possible D match to TRBD2 (6 bases). The CDR3 runs to 17 residues. In germline, CDR1 is MNHEY, CDR2 SMNVEV (reference sequence). Trimming stripped 2 bases from V and 7 bases from J, with 21 bases between. CDR3 loop: CASSLASPGLLRNIQYF. The CDR3 DNA reads as TGTGCCAGCAGTTTAGCATCTCCGGGACTCCTCAGGAACATTCAGTACTTC.

CDR3 residues: CASSLIGGSTDTQYF. CDR3 DNA: TGTGCCAGCAGCTTAATTGGGGGGAGCACAGATACGCAGTATTTT. This chain joins TRBV7-2 and TRBJ2-3; D is possibly TRBD2 (6 bases). V lost 2 bases and J 0 bases, leaving 9 bases between the germline ends. The CDR3 spans 15 residues. Germline V lookup: CDR1 SGHTA, CDR2 FQGNSA. The full variable domain, rest sourced from reference TRBV7-2 and TRBJ2-3, is GAGVSQSPSNKVTEKGKDVELRCDPISGHTALYWYRQSLGQGLEFLIYFQGNSAPDKSGLPSDRFSAERTGGSVSTLTIQRTQQEDSAVYLCASSLIGGSTDTQYFGPGTRLTVL.

This clonotype was seen many times. The genes are TRBV10-3 and TRBJ2-5, with 8 bases aligning to TRBD1. Germline V gene lookup returns CDR1 ENHRY and CDR2 SYGVKD. The CDR3 contains 16 residues. The V gene end was trimmed by 5 bases and the J gene end by 5 bases; junction bases not matched to a gene: 13. CDR3 protein: CAISQNLQGAGETQYF. The CDR3 DNA follows: TGTGCCATCAGTCAAAATCTCCAGGGGGCAGGGGAGACCCAGTACTTC.

The chain uses TRBV6-6 and TRBJ2-2, with D possibly matching TRBD2 (7 bases). Germline V gives CDR1 MNHNY, CDR2 SVGAGI (reference sequence). V was shortened by 2 bases and J by 7 bases, with 14 bases between the two germline ends. The CDR3 is 15 amino acids. Written as DNA, the CDR3 is TGTGCCAGCAGTTACCGGGGGGCTGGTATCGGGGAGCTGTTTTTT. Translating gives CASSYRGAGIGELFF.

The V and J genes are TRBV7-2 and TRBJ2-5, with D perhaps TRBD1 (6 bases). From germline, CDR1 is SGHTA and CDR2 FQGNSA. This CDR3 is built from 15 residues. Trimming shortened V by 5 bases and J by 1 base, and 14 bases separated the two germline ends. Here the CDR3 reads CASSKARQVQETQYF. In DNA form, the CDR3 reads TGTGCCAGCAGCAAAGCCAGACAGGTCCAAGAGACCCAGTACTTC.

This clonotype showed up many times. A much bigger clone sits one base away, suggesting this may be a read error. V gene TRBV5-6 combines with J gene TRBJ2-6; TRBD2 is a possible D gene (6 bases). CDR3 length: 15 residues. Germline CDR1 is SGHDT and CDR2 is YYEEEE. DNA for the CDR3: TGTGCCAGCTCCCCGGAGGGCTCTGGGGCCAACGTCCGGACTTTC. As protein: CASSPEGSGANVRTF.

The table lists this clonotype with many counts. The CDR3 DNA follows: TGTGCCAGCAGTGAGCACAGGGGGCGAGATGAGCAGTTCTTC. It codes for CASSEHRGRDEQFF. V and J are TRBV2 and TRBJ2-1; 9 bases fit TRBD1. The CDR3 consists of 14 residues. CDR1 is SNHLY, CDR2 FYNNEI, per germline. The V segment lost 3 bases and the J segment 8 bases; nucleotides outside the gene matches: 5.

In its sample, this clonotype was seen many times. The chain is built from TRBV7-9 and TRBJ1-2; possible D gene TRBD1, 5 bases. The CDR3 length is 13 residues. Trimming pared 5 bases from V and 2 bases from J, leaving 9 bases between. Germline V lookup: CDR1 SEHNR, CDR2 FQNEAQ (reference sequence). CDR3 in amino acids: CASSLQENYGYTF. DNA for the CDR3: TGTGCCAGCAGCCTACAGGAGAACTATGGCTACACCTTC. The full variable domain, completed using reference TRBV7-9 and TRBJ1-2, is DTGVSQNPRHKITKRGQNVTFRCDPISEHNRLYWYRQTLGQGPEFLTYFQNEAQLEKSRLLSDRFSAERPKGSFSTLEIQRTEQGDSAMYLCASSLQENYGYTFGSGTRLTVV.

The table lists this clonotype with many counts. This may be a read error: a much more frequent sequence differs by one nucleotide. The chain links TRBV5-5 to TRBJ2-7, with a possible D match to TRBD1 (5 bases). V gave up 5 bases and J gave up 5 bases, with 14 bases separating them. Germline V gene lookup returns CDR1 SGHKS and CDR2 YYEKEE (reference sequence). This CDR3 contains 13 residues. Here the CDR3 reads CASSLWGCDEQYF. CDR3 sequence (DNA): TGTGCCAGCAGTCTGTGGGGCTGCGACGAGCAGTACTTC. Based on the CDR3 plus reference TRBV5-5 and TRBJ2-7, the full variable domain is DAGVTQSPTHLIKTRGQQVTLRCSPISGHKSVSWYQQVLGQGPQFIFQYYEKEERGRGNFPDRFSARQFPNYSSELNVNALLLGDSALYLCASSLWGCDEQYFGPGTRLTVT.

In its sample, this clonotype was seen many times. This chain joins TRBV20-1 and TRBJ2-4; a possible D gene is TRBD2 (6 bases). CDR1 DFQATT and CDR2 SNEGSKA come from the germline V gene (reference sequence). The germline V and J ends were trimmed by 3 bases and 6 bases, with 21 bases remaining between them. This CDR3 has 16 residues. The CDR3 DNA reads TGCAGTGCTAGTAATCCTGGACGGGACTTTGGAAACATTCAGTACTTC. Translation: CSASNPGRDFGNIQYF.